The 8 T cell receptor beta chains below come from one sample, sequenced in a study of shared clonotypes between healthy human individuals. Profiling relied on immunoSEQ multiplex PCR, and the TCRdb table lists in-frame clones only, not all of them. The sample records about 730,000 clones, about two thirds being singletons. Sequenced sample: memory CD4+ T cells sorted from blood. The subset: CD45RA-negative fraction. All receptors come from a woman in her twenties or thirties in good health.

This clone was seen a handful of times. The V and J genes are TRBV13 and TRBJ2-7; D may be TRBD1 (5 bases). This CDR3 region has 20 residues. Trimming took off 5 bases at V and 3 bases at J, with 32 bases between the two ends. Germline V gene lookup returns CDR1 PRHDT and CDR2 FYEKMQ (reference sequence). CDR3 in amino acids: CASSPQEGVGSRDYSYEQYF. The CDR3, as DNA: TGTGCCAGCAGCCCCCAGGAAGGGGTGGGTAGCAGGGATTATAGCTACGAGCAGTACTTC.

The gene calls are TRBV4-1 and TRBJ2-1; a possible D gene is TRBD2 (5 bases). This CDR3 is built from 15 residues. The ends were cut back, 5 bases at V and 10 bases at J, with 21 bases in the middle. CDR1 is MGHRA and CDR2 is YSYEKL in the germline V gene. This CDR3 reads CASSTPGLQPGEQFF. The CDR3 DNA follows: TGCGCCAGCAGCACCCCCGGACTCCAGCCGGGGGAGCAGTTCTTC.

The chain has TRBV6-5 and TRBJ1-1; D might be TRBD1 (5 bases). CDR1 and CDR2 from the germline V gene are MNHEY and SVGAGI. The length of the CDR3 is 15 residues. Between the trimmed V and J ends, which lost 2 bases and 5 bases, there was a span of 15 bases. The CDR3, as DNA: TGTGCCAGCAGTTACCGCTTCCAGGGAGGGACTGAAGCTTTCTTT. The encoded protein is CASSYRFQGGTEAFF.

This clone was counted a single time. The rearrangement joins TRBV5-5 to TRBJ2-5; 9 bases match TRBD1. Germline assignment: CDR1 SGHKS and CDR2 YYEKEE (reference sequence). This CDR3 comprises 17 residues. V lost 0 bases to trimming and J lost 5 bases; unmatched junction nucleotides: 11. CDR3 DNA: TGTGCCAGCAGCTTGGCCGGGACAGGGTCCCTGTGGGAGACCCAGTACTTC. Translated: CASSLAGTGSLWETQYF.

The gene calls are TRBV27 and TRBJ2-2, with D uncertain. CDR1 is MNHEY and CDR2 is SMNVEV in the germline V gene (reference sequence). This CDR3 contains 14 residues. V lost 6 bases to trimming and J lost 4 bases, with 12 bases between them. This CDR3 reads CASSERLTTGELFF. CDR3 DNA sequence: TGTGCCAGCAGCGAGCGACTGACCACCGGGGAGCTGTTTTTT.

This clone occurred a few times. The chain couples TRBV5-1 to TRBJ2-1; the match to TRBD2 covers 8 bases. Looked up from germline, CDR1 is SGHRS and CDR2 is YFSETQ. The CDR3 covers 15 residues. After removal of 7 bases from V and 3 bases from J, the junction contained 9 bases not matched to a gene. The CDR3 here is CASCLASGSYNEQFF. CDR3 coding DNA: TGCGCCAGCTGCCTGGCGAGCGGGAGCTACAATGAGCAGTTCTTC.

This sequence joins TRBV4-1 and TRBJ2-7, with 8 positions matching TRBD2. This CDR3 spans 17 amino acids. The V gene end was trimmed by 1 base and the J gene end by 2 bases; junction bases not matched to a gene: 10. Germline V gene data show CDR1 as MGHRA and CDR2 as YSYEKL. The CDR3 spells CASSQVPSSGATYEQYF. The CDR3 DNA reads TGCGCCAGCAGCCAAGTCCCCAGTAGCGGGGCAACCTACGAGCAGTACTTC.

This clone has just a few counts. CDR3: CASSSRGLAYNEQFF. The CDR3 bases are TGTGCCAGCAGTTCGCGAGGACTAGCCTACAATGAGCAGTTCTTC. The V and J genes are TRBV28 and TRBJ2-1; 7 nucleotides match TRBD2. The germline V gene encodes CDR1 MDHEN and CDR2 SYDVKM. The V gene end was trimmed by 4 bases and the J gene end by 2 bases; junction bases not matched to a gene: 5. The CDR3 totals 15 residues.